This T cell receptor (beta chain) originates from a study of T cell responses to AZD1222 COVID-19 vaccine. Libraries were prepared by immunoSEQ multiplex PCR; TCRdb keeps only in-frame clonotypes and omits some of them. The data show approximately 120,000 clones, with roughly nine tenths seen just once and around 30% held by the top ten. V was pared by 9 bases and J by 2 bases, with 17 bases between. This CDR3 contains 15 residues. Germline values: CDR1 SGHKS, CDR2 YYEKEE (reference sequence). The J gene is TRBJ2-2, the V gene TRBV5-5; D might be TRBD2 (7 bases). Source: peripheral blood, taken on day 0 of AZD1222 vaccination. The origin of this receptor is an adult in good health. The CDR3 DNA is TGTGCCATGGGGGCGGGAGACTATAACACCGGGGAGCTGTTTTTT. Protein product: CAMGAGDYNTGELFF.